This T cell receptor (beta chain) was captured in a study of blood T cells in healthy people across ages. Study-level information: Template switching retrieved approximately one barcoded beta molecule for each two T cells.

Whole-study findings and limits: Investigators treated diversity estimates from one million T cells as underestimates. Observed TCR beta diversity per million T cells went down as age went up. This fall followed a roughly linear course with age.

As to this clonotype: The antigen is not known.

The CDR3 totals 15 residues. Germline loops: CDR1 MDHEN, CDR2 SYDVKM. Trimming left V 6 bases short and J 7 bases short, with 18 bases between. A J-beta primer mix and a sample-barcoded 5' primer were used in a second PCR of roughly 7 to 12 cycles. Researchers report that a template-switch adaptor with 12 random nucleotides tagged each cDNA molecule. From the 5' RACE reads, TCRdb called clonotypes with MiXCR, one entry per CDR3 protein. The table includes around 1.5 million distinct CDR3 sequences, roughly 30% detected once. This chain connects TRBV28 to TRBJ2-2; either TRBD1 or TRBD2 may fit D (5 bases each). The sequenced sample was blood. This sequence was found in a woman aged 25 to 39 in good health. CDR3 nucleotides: TGTGCCAGCAGCTCCGGGACGACCTTCTTCGGGGAGCTGTTTTTT. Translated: CASSSGTTFFGELFF.